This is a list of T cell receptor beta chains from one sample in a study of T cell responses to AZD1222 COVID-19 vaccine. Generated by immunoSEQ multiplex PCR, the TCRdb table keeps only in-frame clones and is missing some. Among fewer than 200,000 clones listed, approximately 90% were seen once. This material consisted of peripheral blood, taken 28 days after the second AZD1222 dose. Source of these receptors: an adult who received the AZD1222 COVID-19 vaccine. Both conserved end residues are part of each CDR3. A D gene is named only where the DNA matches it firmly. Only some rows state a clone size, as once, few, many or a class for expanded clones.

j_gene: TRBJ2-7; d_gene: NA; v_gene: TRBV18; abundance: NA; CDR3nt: TGTGCCAGCTCACCAGGGGACGAGCAGTACTTC; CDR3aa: CASSPGDEQYF
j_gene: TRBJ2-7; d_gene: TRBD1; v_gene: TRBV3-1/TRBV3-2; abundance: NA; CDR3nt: TGTGCCAGCAGCCAACTCCCTGGGACAGGGTCTCAGCAGTACTTC; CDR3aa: CASSQLPGTGSQQYF
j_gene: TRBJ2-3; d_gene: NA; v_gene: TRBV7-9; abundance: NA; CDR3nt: TGTGCCAGCAGCTTATCCCTTTGGGGCTCCCGAACTGCCACAGATACGCAGTATTTT; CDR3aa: CASSLSLWGSRTATDTQYF
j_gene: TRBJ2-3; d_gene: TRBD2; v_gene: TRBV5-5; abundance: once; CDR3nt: TGTGCCAGCAGCTCACTAGCGGTCGTGGGTACAGATACGCAGTATTTT; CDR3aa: CASSSLAVVGTDTQYF
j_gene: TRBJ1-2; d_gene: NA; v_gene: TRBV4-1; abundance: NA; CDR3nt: TGCGCCAGCAGCACACGACAGATCGCTAACTATGGCTACACCTTC; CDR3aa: CASSTRQIANYGYTF
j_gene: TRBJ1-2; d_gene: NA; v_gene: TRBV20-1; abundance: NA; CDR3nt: TGCAGTGCTACCCAGACACGAGGCTACACCTTC; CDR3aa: CSATQTRGYTF
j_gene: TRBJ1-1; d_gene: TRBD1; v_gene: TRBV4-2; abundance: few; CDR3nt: TGTGCCAGCAGCCAAGACTCTACAGGGGGCGCGTTCACTGAAGCTTTCTTT; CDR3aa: CASSQDSTGGAFTEAFF
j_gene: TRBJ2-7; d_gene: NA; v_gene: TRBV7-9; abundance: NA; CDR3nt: TGTGCCAGCGACGACGGGGGCTACGAGCAGTACTTC; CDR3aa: CASDDGGYEQYF
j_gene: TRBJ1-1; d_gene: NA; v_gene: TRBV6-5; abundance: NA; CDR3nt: TGTGCCAGGACGGAAGGCGGGCCTATGAACACTGAAGCTTTCTTT; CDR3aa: CARTEGGPMNTEAFF
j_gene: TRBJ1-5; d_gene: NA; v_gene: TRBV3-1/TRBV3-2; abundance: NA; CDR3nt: TGTGCCAGCAGCCACGGGGGTATGGCTCAGCCCCAGCATTTT; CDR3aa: CASSHGGMAQPQHF
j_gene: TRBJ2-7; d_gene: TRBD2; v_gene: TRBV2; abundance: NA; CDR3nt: TGTGCCAGCAGTCCGACTAGCGGGGGACCCTACGAGCAGTACTTC; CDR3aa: CASSPTSGGPYEQYF
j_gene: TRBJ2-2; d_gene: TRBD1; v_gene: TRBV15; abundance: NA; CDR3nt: TGTGCCACCAGCAGGACAGGGGGCAACACCGGGGAGCTGTTTTTT; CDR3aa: CATSRTGGNTGELFF
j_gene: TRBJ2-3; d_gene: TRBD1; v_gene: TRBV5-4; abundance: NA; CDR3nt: TGTGCCAGCAGCTTCGGGACAGCCACCTCCACAGATACGCAGTATTTT; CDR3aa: CASSFGTATSTDTQYF
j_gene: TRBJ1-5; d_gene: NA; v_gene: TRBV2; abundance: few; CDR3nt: TGTGCCAGCAGTCTGGACGTTCAAACCCAGCATTTT; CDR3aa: CASSLDVQTQHF
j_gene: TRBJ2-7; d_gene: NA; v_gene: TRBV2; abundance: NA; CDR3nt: TGTGCCAGCAGTGAAGCTAAAAGATTC; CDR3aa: CASSEAKRF
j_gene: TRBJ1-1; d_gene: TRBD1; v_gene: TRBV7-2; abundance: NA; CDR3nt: TGTGCCAGCAGCAACAGGGGGCAACGGGAAGCTTTCTTT; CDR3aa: CASSNRGQREAFF
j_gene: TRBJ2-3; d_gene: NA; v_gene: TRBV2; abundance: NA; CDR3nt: TGTGCCAGCAGTGACCGGGTTACGCAGTATTTT; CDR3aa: CASSDRVTQYF
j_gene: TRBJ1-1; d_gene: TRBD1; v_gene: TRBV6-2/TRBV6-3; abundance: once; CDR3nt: TGTGCCAGCAGTTACCCAACAGGGGGCCTGAACACTGAAGCTTTCTTT; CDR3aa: CASSYPTGGLNTEAFF
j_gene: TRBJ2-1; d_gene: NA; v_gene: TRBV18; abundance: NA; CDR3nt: TGTGCCAGCTCACCCGCTTGGGGCAGGGAGAATGAGCAGTTCTTC; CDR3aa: CASSPAWGRENEQFF
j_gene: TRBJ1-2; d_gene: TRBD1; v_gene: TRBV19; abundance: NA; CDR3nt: TGTGCCAGTAGTCCAAGGGACAGGAGTGGCTACACCTTC; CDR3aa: CASSPRDRSGYTF
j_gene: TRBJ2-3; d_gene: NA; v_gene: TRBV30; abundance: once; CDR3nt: TGTGCCTGGAGCCACGGTACTAGCACAGATACGCAGTATTTT; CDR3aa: CAWSHGTSTDTQYF
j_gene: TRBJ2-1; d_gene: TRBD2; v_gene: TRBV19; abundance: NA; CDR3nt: TGTGCCAGTAGTGTGACTAGCGGGGGCCCCAGCTCCTACAATGAGCAGTTCTTC; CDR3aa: CASSVTSGGPSSYNEQFF
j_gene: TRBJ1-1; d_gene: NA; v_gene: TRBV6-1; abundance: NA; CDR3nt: TGTGCCAGCAGTGGCCCCGGGTTGATCTTGGTTTCCAGGAACACTGAAGCTTTCTTT; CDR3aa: CASSGPGLILVSRNTEAFF
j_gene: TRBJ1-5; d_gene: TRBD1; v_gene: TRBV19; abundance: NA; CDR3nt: TGTGCCGCCTCAGGGGGCGGATCCGCCAATCAGCCCCAGCATTTT; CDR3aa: CAASGGGSANQPQHF
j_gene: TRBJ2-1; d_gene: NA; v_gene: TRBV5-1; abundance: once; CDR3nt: TGCGCCAGCAGAGAGTGGGGGGCCTACAATGAGCAGTTCTTC; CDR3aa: CASREWGAYNEQFF
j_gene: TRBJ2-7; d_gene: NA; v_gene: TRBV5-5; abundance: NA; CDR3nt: TGTGCCAGCAGCGGCGGACACCCCGGCGCCTGGTACGAGCAGTACTTC; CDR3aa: CASSGGHPGAWYEQYF
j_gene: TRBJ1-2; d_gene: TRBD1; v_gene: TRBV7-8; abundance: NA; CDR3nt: TGTGCCAGCAGCGTACAGGGGGCAGACTATGCCTACACCTTC; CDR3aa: CASSVQGADYAYTF
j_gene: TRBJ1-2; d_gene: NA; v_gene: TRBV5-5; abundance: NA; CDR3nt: TGTGCCAGCAGTATGAATGTCTATGGCTACACCTTC; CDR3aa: CASSMNVYGYTF